This T cell receptor beta chain was recorded in a study of early T cells in non-severe SARS-CoV-2 infection. TCRdb reprocessed the 5' RACE reads with MiXCR, giving one entry per CDR3 protein. The sample yields tens of thousands of distinct CDR3 sequences, 12% seen once. CDR1 is SQVTM and CDR2 is ANQGSEA in the germline V gene. This CDR3 is 12 amino acids long. V was cut by 2 bases and J by 0 bases, with 4 bases left in between. The chain has TRBV29-1 and TRBJ1-1; D remains unclear. This receptor was identified in an adult who was a healthcare worker with PCR-confirmed SARS-CoV-2 infection or an uninfected control (not recorded which). Sequenced: whole blood. The DNA for the CDR3 is TGCAGCGTTGAACCGATGAACACTGAAGCTTTCTTT. Its protein product is CSVEPMNTEAFF.